The 9 T cell receptor beta chains in this list originate from one sample, sequenced in a study of T cells after yellow fever vaccination. TCRdb reprocessed the 5' RACE reads with MiXCR, giving one entry per CDR3 protein. The table has hundreds of thousands of distinct CDR3 sequences, over 15% seen once. Sample: PBMCs, taken before the yellow fever booster vaccination. Receptors originate from a man aged 18-30 years who received the YFV17D yellow fever vaccine.

The V call is TRBV28, the J call TRBJ2-7; TRBD1 or TRBD2 may be the D gene (5 bases each). The CDR3 covers 12 residues. Per germline, CDR1 MDHEN and CDR2 SYDVKM. Trimming stripped 6 bases from V and 4 bases from J, with 10 bases between. CDR3 residues: CASSFGTYEQYV. As DNA, the CDR3 is TGTGCCAGCAGCTTTGGGACGTACGAGCAGTACGTC.

This clonotype has just a few counts. This sequence joins TRBV4-3 and TRBJ2-1; D unresolved. CDR1 is LGHNA, CDR2 YSLEER, per germline. V dropped 1 base and J dropped 4 bases, with 5 bases sitting between them. The CDR3 runs to 13 residues. The CDR3 DNA reads TGCGCCAGCAGCCAAGGTTCTTACAATGAGCAGTTCTTC. Translating it yields CASSQGSYNEQFF.

This clonotype has at least ten counts. V usage is TRBV20-1 and J usage is TRBJ1-6, with 9 bases that match TRBD1. Germline V lookup: CDR1 DFQATT, CDR2 SNEGSKA (reference sequence). Losses at the gene ends were 3 bases for V and 9 bases for J; bases not matched to a gene: 9. CDR3 length equals 15 residues. The CDR3 loop reads CSARTGGSGRSPLHF. CDR3 bases: TGCAGTGCTAGGACAGGGGGAAGCGGACGTTCACCCCTCCACTTT.

This rearrangement joins TRBV19 to TRBJ1-1, with 9 bases aligning to TRBD1. Germline V gives CDR1 LNHDA, CDR2 SQIVND (reference sequence). The CDR3 sequence is 16 residues long. With V trimmed by 3 bases and J by 0 bases, 5 bases remained unmatched. CDR3 in DNA: TGTGCCAGTAGTATTTGGACAGGGGACATGAACACTGAAGCTTTCTTT. Protein product: CASSIWTGDMNTEAFF.

This rearrangement joins TRBV6-5 to TRBJ2-3, with D uncertain. The CDR3 has 16 amino acids. The V gene's germline CDR1 is MNHEY and CDR2 SVGAGI. Trimming took 4 bases from V and 3 from J, leaving 17 bases between them. CDR3 nucleotides: TGTGCCAGCAGTTCCTCCCTTGGCGTAGGAACAGATACGCAGTATTTT. It yields the protein CASSSSLGVGTDTQYF.

The chain recombines TRBV29-1 with TRBJ2-5, with unresolved D. Trimming shortened V by 6 bases and J by 5 bases, and 16 bases separated the two germline ends. The germline CDR1 and CDR2 sequences are SQVTM and ANQGSEA. This CDR3 is built from 13 residues. CDR3 residues: CSVVTTVQETQYF. In DNA, the CDR3 is TGCAGCGTAGTGACGACGGTCCAGGAGACCCAGTACTTC.

This clonotype was counted only a few times. This sequence joins TRBV14 and TRBJ1-1; D unclear. There are 14 residues in the CDR3. CDR1 is SGHDN and CDR2 is FVKESK in the germline V gene. V lost 1 base, J lost 1 base, and 7 bases lay in between. The CDR3 DNA is TGTGCCAGCAGCCAAGTCTACGGGAACACTGAAGCTTTCTTT. Protein sequence: CASSQVYGNTEAFF.

This clonotype was observed a handful of times. The gene calls are TRBV2 and TRBJ2-1, with 7 bases fitting TRBD2. There are 13 residues in the CDR3. The junction had 2 bases not matched to a gene; V was cut back by 3 bases and J by 6 bases. Germline V gives CDR1 SNHLY, CDR2 FYNNEI. The CDR3 DNA reads TGTGCCAGCAGTGATTGGGGGGGCAATGAGCAGTTCTTC. Translated, it gives CASSDWGGNEQFF.

J is TRBJ1-5 and V is TRBV7-8; D is perhaps TRBD1 (5 bases). The CDR3 spans 18 residues. Germline CDR1 and CDR2: SGHVS and FQNEAQ. With 5 bases removed from V and 0 bases from J, the gap between germline ends came to 20 bases. In DNA, the CDR3 is TGTGCCAGCAGCGGCGGGGCGGGGGAGACTTATAGCAATCAGCCCCAGCATTTT. It encodes CASSGGAGETYSNQPQHF.